The present TCR beta chain was sequenced within a study of metastatic and nonmetastatic thyroid tumors. Study information: Across blood and tumor or nodule tissue, repertoires from malignant and benign thyroid patients were compared with one another.

This clone has ten or more counts. What it binds is not known. In the original analysis: Using the CDR3 differences seen across clinicopathological groups, the authors built a distant-metastasis classifier for papillary thyroid cancer, which was meant to discriminate distant-metastatic patients. MiXCR reprocessed the PCR reads for TCRdb. These V and J calls originate from TCRdb's pipeline instead of the authors' own analysis. Found here are tens of thousands of clones, 12% of them singletons; the top ten hold about 11%. No patient received treatment before thyroid surgery. Study findings and constraints: It was reported that TCR beta diversity was significantly higher in malignant thyroid tumors than benign nodules, in blood and tumor.

The sequence came from a female donor with papillary thyroid cancer or a benign thyroid nodule (not recorded which). Some clones in this sample may be carry-over from other donors' samples. The sequencing sample was made of blood.

The CDR3 loop reads CASSFASRGLTEAFF. DNA for the CDR3: TGTGCCAGCAGTTTCGCGAGCAGGGGGCTAACTGAAGCTTTCTTT. This sequence joins TRBV12-3 or TRBV12-4 and TRBJ1-1; 8 bases agree with TRBD1. The CDR3 length is 15 residues. With 3 bases clipped from V and 5 bases from J, the junction kept 8 bases outside the gene matches.